A selection of T cell receptor beta chains follows, all from one sample in a study of blood T cell repertoires in COVID-19. Profiled with immunoSEQ multiplex PCR; TCRdb holds only in-frame clones, not every one. The sample contains just under 350,000 clones, around nine tenths of which appear only once. The sequencing sample was made of peripheral blood. These receptors were collected from a woman younger than 35 who had recovered from COVID-19. Each CDR3 is given with its conserved first and last residue. Fields, in order: V gene, J gene, CDR3 protein.

TRBV2	TRBJ1-5	CASSQGQGGGYSNQPQHF
TRBV6-6	TRBJ2-5	CASSYSARKQETQYF
TRBV27	TRBJ2-1	CASSSLAGDWGEQFF
TRBV5-1	TRBJ1-1	CASSFRGNTEAFF
TRBV11-3	TRBJ2-3	CASSPPGSDTQYF
TRBV3-1/TRBV3-2	TRBJ2-2	CASSQDERVRAGELFF
TRBV12-3/TRBV12-4	TRBJ1-2	CASSSYRGVGYTF
TRBV7-2	TRBJ2-3	CASGGEVADTQYF
TRBV7-2	TRBJ1-1	CASRPGQKNTEAFF
TRBV7-2	TRBJ2-2	CASNERNTGELFF
TRBV19	TRBJ1-2	CASSIEGRLYGYTF
TRBV11-2	TRBJ1-6	CASSPRDRGFAPLHF
TRBV12-3/TRBV12-4	TRBJ2-3	CASSLGQGKLYF
TRBV6-5	TRBJ2-5	CASTTGGPQETQYF
TRBV11-3	TRBJ1-2	CASSPGQGVYGYTF
TRBV3-1/TRBV3-2	TRBJ2-3	CASSLQGADTQYF
TRBV5-1	TRBJ1-6	CASSLKAGGGSPLHF
TRBV7-9	TRBJ1-4	CASGQPNEKLFF
TRBV9	TRBJ1-2	CASSYQQGGGYTF
TRBV5-6	TRBJ2-2	CASSPGTGELFF
TRBV6-5	TRBJ1-2	CASSRWTSGSGYTF
TRBV12-3/TRBV12-4	TRBJ2-1	CASGVAGVHEQFF
TRBV19	TRBJ1-1	CASSTGWSMNTEAFF
TRBV6-4	TRBJ2-2	CASSTGTRCSGELFF
TRBV5-8	TRBJ2-3	CASSLGGPSRSDTQYF
TRBV10-2	TRBJ1-1	CASTTKRDSEAFF
TRBV11-3	TRBJ2-2	CASSRTANTGELFF
TRBV9	TRBJ2-1	CASSVSRELANEQFF
TRBV19	TRBJ2-3	CASSFRTGGRTDTQYF
TRBV7-2	TRBJ2-3	CASSSGGLAGADTQYF